This T cell receptor beta chain was recorded in a study of cytomegalovirus exposure and HLA in healthy donors. Study-level background: Under 85% of 398 genotyped donors fell in the Caucasian-associated ancestry cluster.

Germline lookup yields CDR1 SQVTM and CDR2 ANQGSEA. The CDR3 consists of 12 residues. Losses at the gene ends were 7 bases for V and 7 bases for J; bases not matched to a gene: 6. A multiplex PCR was run with 60 Vbeta primers and 13 Jbeta primers. The method was immunoSEQ multiplex PCR; TCRdb's version includes in-frame clones alone and lacks a portion of them. The sample has roughly 170,000 clones; 80% to 85% are singletons. The receptor comes from a woman aged 25 to 39 in good health and CMV-seronegative. J is TRBJ2-7 and V is TRBV29-1, with 11 bases lining up with TRBD1. Sequences were obtained from PBMCs. The CDR3 sequence is CSAGQGAGEQYF. Here the CDR3 DNA reads TGCAGCGCCGGACAGGGGGCTGGGGAGCAGTACTTC.